This TCR beta chain is from a study of blood T cells in healthy people across ages. The germline V gene has CDR1 MNHEY and CDR2 SVGAGI. The CDR3 consists of 13 residues. The germline V and J ends were trimmed by 7 bases and 6 bases, with 13 bases remaining between them. The authors ran a second PCR of 7 to 11 cycles using a sample-barcoded 5' primer and a J-beta primer mix. Samples each returned at least 3 million CDR3-containing paired-end reads. MiXCR was run by TCRdb on the 5' RACE reads, yielding one entry per CDR3 protein. The sample gives about 930,000 distinct CDR3 sequences, roughly 28% of which show up once; around 9.6% is in the top ten. These same records also appear under a second study, on T cells of mothers and their children.

The specimen sequenced was blood. This clonotype was sampled from a woman between 40 and 50 years old in good health. The chain recombines TRBV6-5 with TRBJ1-5; D remains ambiguous. The CDR3 loop reads CASNAMLGQPQHF. DNA of the CDR3: TGTGCCAGCAACGCGATGTTGGGTCAGCCCCAGCATTTT.